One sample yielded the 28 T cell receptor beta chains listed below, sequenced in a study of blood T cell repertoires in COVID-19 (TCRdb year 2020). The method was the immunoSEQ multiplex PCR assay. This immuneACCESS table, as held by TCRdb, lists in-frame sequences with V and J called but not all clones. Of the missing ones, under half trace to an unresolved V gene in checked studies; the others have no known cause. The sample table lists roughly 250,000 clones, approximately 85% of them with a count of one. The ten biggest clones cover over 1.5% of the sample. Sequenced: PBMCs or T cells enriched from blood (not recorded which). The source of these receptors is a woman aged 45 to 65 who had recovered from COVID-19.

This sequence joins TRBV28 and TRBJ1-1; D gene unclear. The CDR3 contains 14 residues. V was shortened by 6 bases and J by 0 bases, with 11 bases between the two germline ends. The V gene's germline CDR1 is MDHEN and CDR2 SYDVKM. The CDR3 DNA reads TGTGCCAGCAGACTACCCGGTATGAACACTGAAGCTTTCTTT. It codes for CASRLPGMNTEAFF.

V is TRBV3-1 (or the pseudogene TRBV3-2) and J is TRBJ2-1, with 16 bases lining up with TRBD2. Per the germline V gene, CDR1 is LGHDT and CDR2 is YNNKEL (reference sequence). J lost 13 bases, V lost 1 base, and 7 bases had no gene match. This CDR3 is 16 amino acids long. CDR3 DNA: TGTGCCAGCAGCCAAGTTGGGACTAGCGGGAGGGCTCCCCAGTTCTTC. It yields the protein CASSQVGTSGRAPQFF.

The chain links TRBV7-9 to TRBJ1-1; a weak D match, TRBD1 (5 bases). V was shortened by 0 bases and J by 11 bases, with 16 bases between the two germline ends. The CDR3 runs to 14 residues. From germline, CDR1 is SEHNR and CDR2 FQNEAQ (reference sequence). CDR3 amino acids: CASSLASSSGDAFF. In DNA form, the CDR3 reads TGTGCCAGCAGCTTAGCGTCGTCGTCGGGGGACGCTTTCTTT.

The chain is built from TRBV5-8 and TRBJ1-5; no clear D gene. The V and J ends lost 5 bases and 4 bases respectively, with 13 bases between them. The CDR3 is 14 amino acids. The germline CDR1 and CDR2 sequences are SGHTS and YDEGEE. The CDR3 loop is CASSRPGGNQPQHF. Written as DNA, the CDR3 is TGTGCCAGCAGTCGACCGGGAGGGAATCAGCCCCAGCATTTT.

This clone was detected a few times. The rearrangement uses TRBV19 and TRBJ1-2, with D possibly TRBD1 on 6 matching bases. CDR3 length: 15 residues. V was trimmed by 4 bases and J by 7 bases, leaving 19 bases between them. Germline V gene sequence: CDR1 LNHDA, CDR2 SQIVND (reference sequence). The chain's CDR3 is CASSKPNTGWVGYTF. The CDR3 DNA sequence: TGTGCCAGTAGTAAACCCAACACAGGGTGGGTTGGCTACACCTTC.

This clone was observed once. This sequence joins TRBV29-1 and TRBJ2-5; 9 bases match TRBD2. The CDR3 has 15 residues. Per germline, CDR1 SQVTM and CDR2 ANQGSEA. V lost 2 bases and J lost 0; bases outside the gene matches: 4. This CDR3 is CSVEFWTSDQETQYF. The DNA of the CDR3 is TGCAGCGTTGAATTTTGGACTAGCGACCAAGAGACCCAGTACTTC.

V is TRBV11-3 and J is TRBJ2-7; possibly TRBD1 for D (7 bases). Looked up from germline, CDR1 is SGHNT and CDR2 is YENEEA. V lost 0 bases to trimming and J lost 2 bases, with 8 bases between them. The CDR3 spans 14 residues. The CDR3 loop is CASSLDRGAYEQYF. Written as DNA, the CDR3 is TGTGCCAGCAGCTTAGACAGGGGGGCCTACGAGCAGTACTTC.

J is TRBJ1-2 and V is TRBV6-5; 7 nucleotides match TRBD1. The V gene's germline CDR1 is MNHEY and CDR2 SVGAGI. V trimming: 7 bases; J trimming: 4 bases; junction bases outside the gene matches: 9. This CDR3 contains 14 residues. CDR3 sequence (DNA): TGTGCCAGCACACGGGACAGTGAGACCTATGGCTACACCTTC. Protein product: CASTRDSETYGYTF.

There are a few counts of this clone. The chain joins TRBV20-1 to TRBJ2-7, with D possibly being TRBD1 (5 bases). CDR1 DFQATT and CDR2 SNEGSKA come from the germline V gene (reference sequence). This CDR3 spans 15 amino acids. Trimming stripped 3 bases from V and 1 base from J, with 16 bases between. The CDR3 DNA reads TGCAGTGCTAGTCATGAGACAGCTAGTTCCTACGAGCAGTACTTC. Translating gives CSASHETASSYEQYF.

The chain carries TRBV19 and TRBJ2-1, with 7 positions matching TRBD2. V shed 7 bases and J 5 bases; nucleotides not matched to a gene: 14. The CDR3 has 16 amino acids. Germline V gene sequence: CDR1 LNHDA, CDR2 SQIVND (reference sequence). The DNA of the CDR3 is TGTGCCAGTATCCAATCCGCAGCGGGATTAGACAATGAGCAGTTCTTC. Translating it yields CASIQSAAGLDNEQFF.

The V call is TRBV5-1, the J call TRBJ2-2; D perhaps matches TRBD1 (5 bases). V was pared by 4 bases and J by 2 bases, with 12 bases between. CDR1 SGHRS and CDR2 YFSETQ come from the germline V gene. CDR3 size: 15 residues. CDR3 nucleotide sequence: TGCGCCAGCAGCATCGACAGATCTAACACCGGGGAGCTGTTTTTT. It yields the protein CASSIDRSNTGELFF.

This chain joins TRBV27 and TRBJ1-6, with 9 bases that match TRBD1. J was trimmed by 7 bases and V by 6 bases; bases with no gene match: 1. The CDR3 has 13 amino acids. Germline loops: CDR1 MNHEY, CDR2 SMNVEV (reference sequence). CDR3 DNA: TGTGCCAGCAGGGACAGGGGAAATTCACCCCTCCACTTT. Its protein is CASRDRGNSPLHF.

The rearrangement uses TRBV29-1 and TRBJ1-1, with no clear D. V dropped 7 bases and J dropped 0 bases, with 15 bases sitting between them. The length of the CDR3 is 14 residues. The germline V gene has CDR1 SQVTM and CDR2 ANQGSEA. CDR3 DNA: TGCAGCGGCGCCGTTGGACTGATGAACACTGAAGCTTTCTTT. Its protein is CSGAVGLMNTEAFF.

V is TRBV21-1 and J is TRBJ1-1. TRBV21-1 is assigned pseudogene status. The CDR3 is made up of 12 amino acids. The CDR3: CASSKNPGEAFF. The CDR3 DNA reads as TGTGCCAGCAGCAAGAATCCCGGGGAAGCTTTCTTT.

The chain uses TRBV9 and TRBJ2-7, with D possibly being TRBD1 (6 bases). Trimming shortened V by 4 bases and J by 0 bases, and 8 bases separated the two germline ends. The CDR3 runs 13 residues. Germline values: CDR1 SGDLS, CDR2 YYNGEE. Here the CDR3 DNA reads TGTGCCAGCAGCCAGACAGGCTCCTACGAGCAGTACTTC. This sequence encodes CASSQTGSYEQYF.

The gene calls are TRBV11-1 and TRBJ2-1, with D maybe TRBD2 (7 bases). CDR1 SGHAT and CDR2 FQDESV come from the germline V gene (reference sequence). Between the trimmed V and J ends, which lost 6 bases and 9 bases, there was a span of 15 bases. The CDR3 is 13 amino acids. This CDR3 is CASSGRGDPEQFF. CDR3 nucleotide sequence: TGTGCCAGCAGTGGGAGGGGGGACCCTGAGCAGTTCTTC.

The CDR3: CASSSTSGRGLNEQFF. CDR3 DNA sequence: TGTGCCAGCAGCTCCACTAGCGGGAGAGGTCTGAATGAGCAGTTCTTC. The chain recombines TRBV7-9 with TRBJ2-1; 11 bases fit TRBD2. The ends lost 4 bases at V and 7 bases at J; junction bases unmatched: 9. Germline V gives CDR1 SEHNR, CDR2 FQNEAQ (reference sequence). The CDR3 is made up of 16 amino acids.

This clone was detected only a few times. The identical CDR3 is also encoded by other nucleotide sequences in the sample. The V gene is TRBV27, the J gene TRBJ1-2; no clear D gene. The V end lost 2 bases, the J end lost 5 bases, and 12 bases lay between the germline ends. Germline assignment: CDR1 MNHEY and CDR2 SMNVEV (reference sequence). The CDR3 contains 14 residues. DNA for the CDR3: TGTGCCAGCAGTTTAGGCGGACTACCATATGGCTACACCTTC. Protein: CASSLGGLPYGYTF.

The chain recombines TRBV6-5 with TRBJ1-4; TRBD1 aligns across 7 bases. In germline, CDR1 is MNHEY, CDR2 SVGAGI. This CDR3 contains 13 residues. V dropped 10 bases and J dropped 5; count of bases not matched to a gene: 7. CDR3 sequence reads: CATTDRWNEKLFF. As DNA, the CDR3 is TGTGCCACCACGGACAGGTGGAATGAAAAACTGTTTTTT.

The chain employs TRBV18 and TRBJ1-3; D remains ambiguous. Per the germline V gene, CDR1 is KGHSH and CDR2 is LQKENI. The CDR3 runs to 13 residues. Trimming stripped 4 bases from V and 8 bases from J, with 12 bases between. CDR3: CASSQTDGDTIYF. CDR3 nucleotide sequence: TGTGCCAGCTCACAAACTGACGGAGACACCATATATTTT. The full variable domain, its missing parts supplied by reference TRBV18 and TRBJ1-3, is NAGVMQNPRHLVRRRGQEARLRCSPMKGHSHVYWYRQLPEEGLKFMVYLQKENIIDESGMPKERFSAEFPKEGPSILRIQQVVRGDSAAYFCASSQTDGDTIYFGEGSWLTVV.

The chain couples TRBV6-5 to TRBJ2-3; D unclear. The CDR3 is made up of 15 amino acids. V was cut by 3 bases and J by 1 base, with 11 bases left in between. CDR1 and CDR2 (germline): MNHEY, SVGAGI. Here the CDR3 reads CASSYYINCTDTQYF. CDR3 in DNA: TGTGCCAGCAGTTATTACATCAATTGCACAGATACGCAGTATTTT.

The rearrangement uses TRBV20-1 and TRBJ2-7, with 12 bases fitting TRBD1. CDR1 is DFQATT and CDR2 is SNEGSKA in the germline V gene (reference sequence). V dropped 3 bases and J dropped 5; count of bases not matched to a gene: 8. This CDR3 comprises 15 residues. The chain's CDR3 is CSASVGTGGANEQYF. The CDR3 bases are TGCAGTGCTAGTGTGGGGACAGGGGGCGCGAACGAGCAGTACTTC.

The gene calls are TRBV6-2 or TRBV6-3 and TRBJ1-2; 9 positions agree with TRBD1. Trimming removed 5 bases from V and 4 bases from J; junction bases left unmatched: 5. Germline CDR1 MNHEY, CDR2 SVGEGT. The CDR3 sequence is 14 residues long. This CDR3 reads CASSGQGNLYGYTF. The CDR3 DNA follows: TGTGCCAGCAGTGGACAGGGGAATCTCTATGGCTACACCTTC.

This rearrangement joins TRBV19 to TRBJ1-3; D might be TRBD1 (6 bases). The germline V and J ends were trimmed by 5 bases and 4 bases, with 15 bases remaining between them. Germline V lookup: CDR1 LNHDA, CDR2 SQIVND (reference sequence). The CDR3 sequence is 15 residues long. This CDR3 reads CASSEGVTLGNTIYF. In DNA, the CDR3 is TGTGCCAGTAGTGAGGGGGTCACGTTGGGAAACACCATATATTTT.

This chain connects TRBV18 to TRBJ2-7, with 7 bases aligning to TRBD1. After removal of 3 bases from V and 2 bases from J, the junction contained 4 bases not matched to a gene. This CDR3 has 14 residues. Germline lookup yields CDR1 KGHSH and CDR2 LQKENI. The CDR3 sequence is CASSPQTGPYEQYF. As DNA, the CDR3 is TGTGCCAGCTCACCGCAGACAGGGCCCTACGAGCAGTACTTC. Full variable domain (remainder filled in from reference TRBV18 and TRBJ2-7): NAGVMQNPRHLVRRRGQEARLRCSPMKGHSHVYWYRQLPEEGLKFMVYLQKENIIDESGMPKERFSAEFPKEGPSILRIQQVVRGDSAAYFCASSPQTGPYEQYFGPGTRLTVT.

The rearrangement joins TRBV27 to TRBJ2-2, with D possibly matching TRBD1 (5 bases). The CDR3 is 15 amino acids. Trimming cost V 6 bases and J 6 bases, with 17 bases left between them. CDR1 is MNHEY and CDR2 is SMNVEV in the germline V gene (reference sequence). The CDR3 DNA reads TGTGCCAGCAGAGGGGTTCATACGATGCCCGGGGAGCTGTTTTTT. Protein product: CASRGVHTMPGELFF.

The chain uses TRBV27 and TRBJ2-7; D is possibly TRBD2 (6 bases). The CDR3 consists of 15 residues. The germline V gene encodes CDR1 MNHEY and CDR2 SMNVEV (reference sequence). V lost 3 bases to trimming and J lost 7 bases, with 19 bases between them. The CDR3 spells CASSLGPAGSTEQYF. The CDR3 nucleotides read TGTGCCAGCAGTTTGGGGCCTGCGGGGAGCACGGAGCAGTACTTC.

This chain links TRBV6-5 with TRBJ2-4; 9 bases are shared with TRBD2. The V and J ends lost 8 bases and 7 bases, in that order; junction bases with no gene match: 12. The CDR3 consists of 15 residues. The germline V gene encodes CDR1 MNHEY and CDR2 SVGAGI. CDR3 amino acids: CASEDLAGTRNIQYF. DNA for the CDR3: TGTGCCAGCGAGGATCTAGCGGGGACTAGGAACATTCAGTACTTC.